A single sample gave rise to the 24 T cell receptor beta chains below, sequenced in a study of PD-L1 blockade in urothelial cancer. Clones were sequenced by immunoSEQ multiplex PCR, and TCRdb holds only the in-frame ones, with some missing. The sample contains tens of thousands of clones, roughly 85% of which appear only once. The sequencing used PBMCs, collected around atezolizumab (anti-PD-L1) treatment. These receptors were collected from a man between 60 and 75 years old with urothelial cancer.

CDR3 protein: CASSLRTGISTDTQYF. CDR3 in DNA: TGTGCCAGCAGTTTACGGACAGGGATAAGCACAGATACGCAGTATTTT. The V call is TRBV27, the J call TRBJ2-3; 8 nucleotides match TRBD1. The CDR3 length is 16 residues. With V trimmed by 2 bases and J by 0 bases, 4 bases remained unmatched. Germline loops: CDR1 MNHEY, CDR2 SMNVEV (reference sequence).

This sequence joins TRBV19 and TRBJ2-3; D perhaps matches TRBD2 (6 bases). Germline CDR1 LNHDA, CDR2 SQIVND (reference sequence). This CDR3 has 15 residues. The V end was cut by 6 bases, the J end by 0 bases, with 13 bases between. Here the CDR3 reads CASSPSGTSTDTQYF. The CDR3 DNA reads as TGTGCCAGTAGCCCCTCGGGGACTAGCACAGATACGCAGTATTTT.

In the case of this clone: The junction departs from the called germline gene at one end, perhaps through a read error. The gene calls are TRBV28 and TRBJ1-5; 12 nucleotides agree with TRBD1. Germline assignment: CDR1 MDHEN and CDR2 SYDVKM. CDR3 length: 16 residues. The CDR3 sequence: CDRDRGPIYSNQPQHF. Here the CDR3 DNA reads TGCGACCGGGACAGGGGGCCCATTTATAGCAATCAGCCCCAGCATTTT.

The chain links TRBV5-5 to TRBJ2-2; TRBD1 is a possible D gene (6 bases). This CDR3 spans 15 amino acids. Trimming shortened V by 0 bases and J by 2 bases, and 8 bases separated the two germline ends. Germline V gene lookup returns CDR1 SGHKS and CDR2 YYEKEE (reference sequence). CDR3 loop: CASSLAGVNTGELFF. The DNA for the CDR3 is TGTGCCAGCAGCTTGGCAGGGGTTAACACCGGGGAGCTGTTTTTT.

CDR3 nucleotides: TGTGCCAGCAGCCAGATGGGAGCGCCTAATGAAAAACTGTTTTTT. Protein sequence: CASSQMGAPNEKLFF. The chain combines TRBV14 with TRBJ1-4; no firm D call. The CDR3 length is 15 residues. Germline loops: CDR1 SGHDN, CDR2 FVKESK. V dropped 3 bases and J dropped 3 bases, with 11 bases sitting between them.

The gene calls are TRBV12-5 and TRBJ1-2; 11 nucleotides agree with TRBD1. The CDR3 length is 15 residues. Germline CDR1 LGHNT, CDR2 FRNRAP. After removal of 5 bases from V and 5 bases from J, the junction contained 7 bases not matched to a gene. The CDR3 DNA reads as TGTGCTAGTGGTGGGACAGGGGGGCACAATTATGGCTACACCTTC. Translation gives CASGGTGGHNYGYTF.

This clone was picked up a small number of times. The CDR3: CASSENSPVTQYF. The CDR3 DNA follows: TGTGCCAGCAGTGAAAACAGCCCCGTGACCCAGTACTTC. The V call is TRBV25-1, the J call TRBJ2-5; D gene unclear. The CDR3 consists of 13 residues. Trimming shortened V by 2 bases and J by 7 bases, and 11 bases separated the two germline ends. Germline V gives CDR1 MGHDK, CDR2 SYGVNS.

The J gene is TRBJ2-7, the V gene TRBV2; the match to TRBD2 covers 8 bases. CDR3 length: 16 amino acids. V lost 7 bases to trimming and J lost 2 bases; unmatched junction nucleotides: 13. The germline CDR1 and CDR2 sequences are SNHLY and FYNNEI. The chain's CDR3 is CASTPRGRGDTYEQYF. CDR3 sequence (DNA): TGTGCCAGCACCCCTCGCGGGCGGGGGGATACCTACGAGCAGTACTTC. Based on the CDR3 plus reference TRBV2 and TRBJ2-7, the full variable domain is EPEVTQTPSHQVTQMGQEVILRCVPISNHLYFYWYRQILGQKVEFLVSFYNNEISEKSEIFDDQFSVERPDGSNFTLKIRSTKLEDSAMYFCASTPRGRGDTYEQYFGPGTRLTVT.

The chain recombines TRBV27 with TRBJ2-4; 7 bases are a match to TRBD2. Germline V gene data show CDR1 as MNHEY and CDR2 as SMNVEV (reference sequence). This CDR3 comprises 13 residues. Trimming took 4 bases from V and 15 from J; bases not matched to a gene: 12. The CDR3 nucleotides read TGTGCCAGCAGTTCGGCAGGGAGGGGTTTTCGGTACTTC. Protein sequence: CASSSAGRGFRYF.

The gene calls are TRBV27 and TRBJ2-3, with 10 bases aligning to TRBD1. This CDR3 contains 14 residues. With 6 bases clipped from V and 6 bases from J, the junction kept 6 bases outside the gene matches. Germline lookup yields CDR1 MNHEY and CDR2 SMNVEV (reference sequence). CDR3 in DNA: TGTGCCAGCAGAACCGGACAGGGGGTGGATACGCAGTATTTT. Its translation is CASRTGQGVDTQYF.

J is TRBJ2-1 and V is TRBV2, with 7 bases aligning to TRBD2. Per the germline V gene, CDR1 is SNHLY and CDR2 is FYNNEI. The CDR3 length is 14 residues. Trimming took 3 bases from V and 6 from J; bases not matched to a gene: 5. CDR3 sequence reads: CASSERTRSNEQFF. The CDR3 DNA sequence: TGTGCCAGCAGTGAGCGGACTAGAAGCAATGAGCAGTTCTTC.

The chain recombines TRBV5-1 with TRBJ2-7, with D unclear. Germline V CDR1 and CDR2: SGHRS, YFSETQ. V lost 2 bases and J lost 2, with 11 bases in between. This CDR3 contains 14 residues. The CDR3 coding sequence is TGCGCCAGCAGCTTAGAGACACCTGCCTACGAGCAGTACTTC. As protein: CASSLETPAYEQYF. Full variable domain (missing parts from reference TRBV5-1 and TRBJ2-7): KAGVTQTPRYLIKTRGQQVTLSCSPISGHRSVSWYQQTPGQGLQFLFEYFSETQRNKGNFPGRFSGRQFSNSRSEMNVSTLELGDSALYLCASSLETPAYEQYFGPGTRLTVT.

This chain links TRBV7-9 with TRBJ1-3; 10 bases are a match to TRBD1. V lost 5 bases, J lost 7 bases, and 2 bases stayed unmatched. Germline CDR1 reads SEHNR; CDR2 reads FQNEAQ (reference sequence). CDR3 length equals 13 residues. CDR3 loop: CASSQGQGNTIYF. DNA of the CDR3: TGTGCCAGCAGCCAGGGACAGGGGAACACCATATATTTT.

In this sample, this clone turned up once. The rearrangement links TRBV9 to TRBJ2-1; 7 nucleotides align to TRBD1. Germline CDR1 and CDR2: SGDLS and YYNGEE. This CDR3 contains 18 residues. The ends lost 2 bases at V and 0 bases at J; junction bases unmatched: 11. In DNA form, the CDR3 reads TGTGCCAGCAGCGTCCTGGACAGGTCCCCCAGCTCCTACAATGAGCAGTTCTTC. Its protein is CASSVLDRSPSSYNEQFF.

CDR3 in amino acids: CASSAPGLARETQYF. CDR3 coding DNA: TGTGCCAGCAGCGCTCCGGGACTAGCGCGGGAGACCCAGTACTTC. The chain is built from TRBV6-5 and TRBJ2-5; TRBD2 agrees at 10 bases. The V and J ends lost 6 bases and 5 bases, in that order; junction bases with no gene match: 9. Looked up from germline, CDR1 is MNHEY and CDR2 is SVGAGI. The CDR3 runs to 15 residues.

The V and J genes are TRBV4-3 and TRBJ1-2; 7 bases map to TRBD1. The CDR3 extends over 15 amino acids. V shed 1 base and J 7 bases; nucleotides not matched to a gene: 9. Per the germline V gene, CDR1 is LGHNA and CDR2 is YSLEER. The chain's CDR3 is CASSQAQGTNSGYTF. As DNA, the CDR3 is TGCGCCAGCAGCCAAGCACAGGGGACGAACAGTGGCTACACCTTC.

This sequence joins TRBV2 and TRBJ2-7; 11 bases agree with TRBD2. J gave up 2 bases and V 6 bases, and 6 bases lay outside the gene matches. Germline V gene lookup returns CDR1 SNHLY and CDR2 FYNNEI. The CDR3 has 15 residues. The DNA for the CDR3 is TGTGCCAGCAGCCTAGCGGGGGGTTTCACCTACGAGCAGTACTTC. Its protein is CASSLAGGFTYEQYF.

CDR3 sequence (DNA): TGTGCCACCAGCAGAGCCGGGATGCAGCCCCAGCATTTT. This sequence encodes CATSRAGMQPQHF. The J gene is TRBJ1-5, the V gene TRBV15; unclear D gene. This CDR3 contains 13 residues. V dropped 1 base and J dropped 7 bases, with 8 bases sitting between them. The germline gives CDR1 LNHNV, CDR2 YYDKDF (reference sequence).

This clone appeared once. V gene TRBV7-6 combines with J gene TRBJ2-7; 7 nucleotides match TRBD1. This CDR3 is 14 amino acids long. V was pared by 3 bases and J by 6 bases, with 8 bases of the junction left unmatched. CDR1 SGHVS and CDR2 FNYEAQ come from the germline V gene. The CDR3 DNA follows: TGTGCCAGCAGCTTGGAGCCAGGGGGTTTCGAGCAGTACTTC. Translation: CASSLEPGGFEQYF.

V and J are TRBV5-8 and TRBJ2-4; D unclear. Trimming cost V 1 base and J 7 bases, with 6 bases left between them. The germline V gene encodes CDR1 SGHTS and CDR2 YDEGEE. The CDR3 has 12 amino acids. The CDR3 spells CASSLLSNIQYF. The DNA of the CDR3 is TGTGCCAGCAGCTTGCTGTCCAACATTCAGTACTTC.

This chain uses TRBV7-3 with TRBJ2-2; 10 nucleotides agree with TRBD1. The V segment lost 8 bases and the J segment 5 bases; nucleotides outside the gene matches: 5. Germline lookup yields CDR1 SGHTA and CDR2 FQGTGA. This CDR3 comprises 14 residues. The CDR3 sequence is CASATGGLTGELFF. The CDR3, as DNA: TGTGCCAGCGCGACAGGGGGCTTGACCGGGGAGCTGTTTTTT.

CDR3 coding DNA: TGTGCCAGCAGCGAGATCGGGGATCTAAAATCACCCCTCCACTTT. Translation: CASSEIGDLKSPLHF. The V and J genes are TRBV2 and TRBJ1-6; D is undetermined. Germline V lookup: CDR1 SNHLY, CDR2 FYNNEI. The CDR3 contains 15 residues. Deletions cut 6 bases from V and 10 bases from J, with 19 bases between.

The chain joins TRBV5-4 to TRBJ2-4, with 7 bases matching TRBD2. CDR1 SGHNT and CDR2 YYREEE come from the germline V gene (reference sequence). V lost 2 bases and J lost 0; bases outside the gene matches: 2. The CDR3 spans 15 residues. CDR3 sequence: CASSFGGVAKNIQYF. The CDR3 region has the DNA TGTGCCAGCAGCTTTGGGGGGGTAGCCAAAAACATTCAGTACTTC.

V and J are TRBV10-2 and TRBJ2-3; a possible D gene is TRBD2 (6 bases). CDR1 and CDR2 from the germline V gene are WSHSY and SAAADI. V was clipped by 3 bases and J by 4 bases, with 11 bases between them. The CDR3 has 14 amino acids. The CDR3 reads CASSDGRAADTQYF. CDR3 nucleotides: TGCGCCAGCAGTGACGGGAGAGCGGCAGATACGCAGTATTTT.